What follows is one TCR beta chain and its context. Its antigen is unidentified. The ends were cut back, 1 base at V and 2 bases at J, with 9 bases in the middle. Looked up from germline, CDR1 is SGHTA and CDR2 is FQGNSA. This CDR3 is 14 amino acids long. Analysis merged second doses at about 4 or about 12 weeks. The entry originates in a study of T cell responses to AZD1222 COVID-19 vaccine. General study points: Clonal diversity may have been underestimated, and the donors were mostly white British, with more females than males.

Produced via immunoSEQ multiplex PCR; TCRdb's table is partial and in-frame only. The repertoire holds some 99,000 clones, with 65% to 85% as singletons. This specimen consisted of peripheral blood, obtained 28 days after the second AZD1222 dose. The TCR was taken from an adult who received the AZD1222 COVID-19 vaccine. The V and J genes are TRBV7-2 and TRBJ2-7; no reliable D call. CDR3 protein: CASSLGPGPYEQYF. The CDR3 bases are TGTGCCAGCAGCTTAGGTCCCGGTCCCTACGAGCAGTACTTC.